The 19 T cell receptor beta chains reported below all come from one sample, sequenced in a study of GPR56 and killer-like receptors on CD4 memory cells. TCRdb derives one entry per CDR3 protein from the reads, leaving out DNA. The sample holds around 1,400 distinct CDR3 sequences. Cells were FACS-enriched into one of five CD4+ populations defined by killer cell lectin-like receptor and GPR56 expression. Sequencing was carried out using memory CD4+ T cells from blood. These TCRs come from a human donor in good health.

The chain carries TRBV19 and TRBJ2-5; TCRdb picks TRBD2, but there is no DNA to check that call. Per germline, CDR1 LNHDA and CDR2 SQIVND (reference sequence). The CDR3 extends over 15 amino acids. This CDR3 reads CASSMARGDFKIQYF. The full variable domain, in which reference TRBV19 and TRBJ2-5 provide the parts outside the CDR3, is DGGITQSPKYLFRKEGQNVTLSCEQNLNHDAMYWYRQDPGQGLRLIYYSQIVNDFQKGDIAEGYSVSREKKESFPLTVTSAQKNPTAFYLCASSMARGDFKIQYFGPGTRLLVL.

Frequency places this clonotype as large (0.1 to 1%). The J gene is TRBJ1-5, the V gene TRBV7-2; TCRdb's assignment of TRBD1 cannot be checked, as there is no DNA. The length of the CDR3 is 15 residues. Germline V lookup: CDR1 SGHTA, CDR2 FQGNSA. The CDR3 sequence is CASSSTGISNQPQHF.

This clonotype is classed as medium-sized by frequency. CDR3 sequence: CASSLGDRVYNEQFF. This chain uses TRBV11-3 with TRBJ2-1; TCRdb indicates TRBD1, and absent DNA this call remains unverified. The CDR3 runs to 15 residues. Germline values: CDR1 SGHNT, CDR2 YENEEA.

Judged by frequency, this clonotype is medium-sized. The chain has TRBV5-6 and TRBJ2-2; TCRdb gives TRBD2 as the D gene, but with no DNA this cannot be confirmed. CDR3 size: 19 residues. Germline assignment: CDR1 SGHDT and CDR2 YYEEEE. The CDR3 sequence: CASSLNPPVFPAGSGELFF.

This clonotype shows up as medium-sized by frequency. The rearrangement joins TRBV29-1 to TRBJ1-3; with no DNA, the TCRdb D assignment of TRBD1 cannot be verified. CDR3 length: 14 residues. The germline V gene has CDR1 SQVTM and CDR2 ANQGSEA. CDR3 in amino acids: CSVETRQGGNTIYF.

V usage is TRBV6-1 and J usage is TRBJ1-2; TCRdb's D call of TRBD1 is untestable without DNA. Germline-derived CDR1 and CDR2 are MNHNS and SASEGT. The CDR3 contains 13 residues. The CDR3: CASRTTGPRGYTF.

The CDR3 is CSARDPLAGFQETQYF. The chain uses TRBV20-1 and TRBJ2-5. The CDR3 runs to 16 residues. Per the germline V gene, CDR1 is DFQATT and CDR2 is SNEGSKA (reference sequence).

Judged by frequency, this clonotype is large. The CDR3 protein is CASSTQGLEDYGYTF. The chain couples TRBV19 to TRBJ1-2. This CDR3 contains 15 residues. Germline CDR1 LNHDA, CDR2 SQIVND (reference sequence). Full variable domain (outside the CDR3, taken from reference TRBV19 and TRBJ1-2): DGGITQSPKYLFRKEGQNVTLSCEQNLNHDAMYWYRQDPGQGLRLIYYSQIVNDFQKGDIAEGYSVSREKKESFPLTVTSAQKNPTAFYLCASSTQGLEDYGYTFGSGTRLTVV.

The chain carries TRBV6-1 and TRBJ2-3; TCRdb gives TRBD2 as the D gene, but with no DNA this cannot be confirmed. The CDR3 runs to 16 residues. CDR1 is MNHNS, CDR2 SASEGT, per germline. The chain's CDR3 is CASSNLAGGVTDTQYF.

According to its frequency, this clonotype is medium-sized. The V call is TRBV18, the J call TRBJ1-2; TCRdb returns TRBD1, unconfirmable since there is no DNA. CDR1 is KGHSH, CDR2 LQKENI, per germline. This CDR3 comprises 15 residues. CDR3 in amino acids: CASSPGTELSYGYTF.

The J gene is TRBJ2-5, the V gene TRBV20-1; the TCRdb D gene call, TRBD2, has no DNA to confirm it. Germline V lookup: CDR1 DFQATT, CDR2 SNEGSKA (reference sequence). The CDR3 is made up of 16 amino acids. CDR3 protein: CSARWPLSGGKETQYF.

The gene calls are TRBV20-1 and TRBJ1-2. Per germline, CDR1 DFQATT and CDR2 SNEGSKA (reference sequence). The CDR3 totals 13 residues. The CDR3 loop reads CSAARGRYYGYTF.

By frequency, this clonotype is medium-sized. The chain joins TRBV7-2 to TRBJ1-5; TCRdb proposes TRBD1, but this gene call is untestable without DNA. The CDR3 extends over 15 amino acids. The germline CDR1 and CDR2 sequences are SGHTA and FQGNSA. The chain's CDR3 is CASSFSAGAGQPQHF.

The rearrangement joins TRBV6-1 to TRBJ1-6; TCRdb's D gene call, TRBD1, goes unchecked for lack of DNA. Looked up from germline, CDR1 is MNHNS and CDR2 is SASEGT. CDR3 size: 13 residues. CDR3 protein: CASSEQQGLTLHF.

By frequency, this clonotype is large (0.1 to 1%). The V call is TRBV7-2, the J call TRBJ1-2; the D call of TRBD1 rests on TCRdb alone, since no DNA is present to check it. Per the germline V gene, CDR1 is SGHTA and CDR2 is FQGNSA. The CDR3 covers 13 residues. CDR3 sequence reads: CASSWRGAHGYTF.

Measured by frequency, this clonotype is large. The CDR3 sequence is CAIIGFSGTGHNQPQHF. The gene calls are TRBV10-3 and TRBJ1-5; the D call of TRBD1 rests on TCRdb alone, since no DNA is present to check it. CDR1 is ENHRY and CDR2 is SYGVKD in the germline V gene. CDR3 size: 17 residues.

Its frequency marks this clonotype as large. The rearrangement joins TRBV27 to TRBJ2-2. The CDR3 spans 15 residues. CDR1 and CDR2 (germline): MNHEY, SMNVEV (reference sequence). The CDR3 protein is CASRPDGANTGELFF.

This chain links TRBV14 with TRBJ1-6. The germline gives CDR1 SGHDN, CDR2 FVKESK. The CDR3 spans 15 residues. The chain's CDR3 is CASSQGSSYNSPLHF.

J is TRBJ2-7 and V is TRBV2. Per germline, CDR1 SNHLY and CDR2 FYNNEI. CDR3 length: 14 residues. This CDR3 is CASNIQGAPYEQYF.